Reported below is one T cell receptor (beta chain). Antigen unknown. The PCR made use of 60 Vbeta and 13 Jbeta primers. As handled by the study authors: In a later analysis, the count reached 76 million or so unique TCR beta chains, with 10 million to 14 million shared. Assay: immunoSEQ multiplex PCR; the TCRdb copy retains only in-frame clones and omits some. That table gives V, J and clone size, and the DNA gave D and trimming. The sample holds hundreds of thousands of clones, about 80% seen once. The data derive from a study of cytomegalovirus exposure and HLA in healthy donors. Study findings and constraints: Later on, analysis showed that most CMV-associated TCR beta chains appeared to be HLA-restricted.

The V and J ends lost 6 bases and 4 bases respectively, with 9 bases between them. The germline V gene has CDR1 MNHNY and CDR2 SVGAGI (reference sequence). The length of the CDR3 is 12 residues. Those who donated were healthy bone marrow donors. V usage is TRBV6-6 and J usage is TRBJ1-1; D is uncertain. This clonotype originated in a man aged 18 to 30 in good health and CMV-seronegative. Sample: PBMCs. CDR3 protein: CASRLSRTEAFF. DNA of the CDR3: TGTGCCAGCAGACTTTCACGCACTGAAGCTTTCTTT.